These T cell receptor beta chains were read from a single sample in a study of T-cell memory formation after mild COVID-19. Via MiXCR, TCRdb re-called the 5' RACE reads, giving one row per CDR3 protein. The sample lists 50,000 or so distinct CDR3 sequences, 9.3% seen once, with 10% to 15% in the top ten. What was sequenced was PBMCs or a T cell subset sorted from them (not recorded which). The receptors here all came from an adult woman who had mild COVID-19 (a few samples of this study predate the infection). Cell type and time point are not known. CDR3s include the opening cysteine and the closing phenylalanine or tryptophan. A D gene is named only where the DNA matches it firmly. Some rows have no size entry. The others give once, few or many, or a class for an expanded clone.

clone size,V gene,J gene,D gene,CDR3 protein,CDR3 DNA
-,TRBV7-2,TRBJ2-1,TRBD2,CASSLAFQSGRPKNEQFF,TGTGCCAGCAGCTTAGCGTTTCAAAGCGGGAGGCCCAAGAATGAGCAGTTCTTC
few,TRBV15,TRBJ1-6,-,CATSRVDRRNSPLHF,TGTGCCACTTCTCGGGTAGACAGACGGAATTCACCCCTCCACTTT
-,TRBV7-3,TRBJ2-7,TRBD1,CASSLIGWTRDRGGMEQYF,TGTGCCAGCAGCTTAATCGGTTGGACCCGGGACAGGGGAGGCATGGAGCAGTACTTC
-,TRBV7-2,TRBJ2-3,-,CASSFNTDTQYF,TGTGCCAGCAGCTTCAACACAGATACGCAGTATTTT
few,TRBV20-1,TRBJ1-6,TRBD1,CSVSPGTGGYGNSPLHF,TGCAGTGTTTCACCGGGAACAGGGGGCTATGGGAATTCACCCCTCCACTTT
few,TRBV27,TRBJ2-1,TRBD1,CASSLRQGAYNEQFF,TGTGCCAGCAGTTTACGACAGGGCGCCTACAATGAGCAGTTCTTC
many,TRBV20-1,TRBJ1-6,TRBD1,CSARATGISSYNSPLHF,TGCAGTGCTAGGGCGACAGGGATCAGCTCCTATAATTCACCCCTCCACTTT
many,TRBV29-1,TRBJ2-3,TRBD2,CSVVRLAGGLSTDTQYF,TGCAGCGTTGTTAGACTAGCGGGAGGGCTTTCCACAGATACGCAGTATTTT
few,TRBV29-1,TRBJ1-2,-,CSVRTDHYGYTF,TGCAGCGTTAGGACAGATCACTATGGCTACACCTTC
few,TRBV7-9,TRBJ2-1,TRBD2,CASSLGGGTASNEQFF,TGTGCCAGCAGCTTAGGGGGGGGAACAGCCAGTAATGAGCAGTTCTTC